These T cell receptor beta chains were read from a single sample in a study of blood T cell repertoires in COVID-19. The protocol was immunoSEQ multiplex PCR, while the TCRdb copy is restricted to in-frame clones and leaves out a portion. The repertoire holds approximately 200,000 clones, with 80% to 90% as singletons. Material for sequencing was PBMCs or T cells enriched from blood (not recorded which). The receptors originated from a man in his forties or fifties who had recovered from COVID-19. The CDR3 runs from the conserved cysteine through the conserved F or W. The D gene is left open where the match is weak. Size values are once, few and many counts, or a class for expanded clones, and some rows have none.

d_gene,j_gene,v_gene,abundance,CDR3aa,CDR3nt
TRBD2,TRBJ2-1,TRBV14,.,CASSQGPGLAGAIEQFF,TGTGCCAGCAGCCAAGGACCAGGACTAGCGGGAGCAATAGAGCAGTTCTTC
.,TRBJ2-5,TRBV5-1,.,CASSLGVSLGQKETQYF,TGCGCCAGCAGCTTGGGTGTCAGCTTGGGGCAAAAAGAGACCCAGTACTTC
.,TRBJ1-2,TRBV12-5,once,CASGFKGGYTF,TGTGCTAGTGGTTTTAAGGGGGGCTACACCTTC
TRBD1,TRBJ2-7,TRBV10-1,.,CARTVRDRAYEQYF,TGCGCCAGAACGGTCCGGGACAGAGCCTACGAGCAGTACTTC
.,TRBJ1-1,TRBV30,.,CAWIEGVTEAFF,TGTGCCTGGATTGAAGGGGTCACTGAAGCTTTCTTT
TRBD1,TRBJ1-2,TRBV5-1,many,CASSPTTGVNGYTF,TGCGCCAGCAGCCCAACGACAGGGGTGAATGGCTACACCTTC
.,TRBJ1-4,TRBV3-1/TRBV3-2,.,CASSQRREVEKLFF,TGTGCCAGCAGCCAGCGGAGGGAGGTCGAAAAACTGTTTTTT
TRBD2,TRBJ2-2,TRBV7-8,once,CASSPLAGVVFPNTGELFF,TGTGCCAGCAGCCCCTTAGCGGGAGTAGTGTTCCCCAACACCGGGGAGCTGTTTTTT
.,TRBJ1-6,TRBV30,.,CAWSFKGGSPLHF,TGTGCCTGGAGTTTTAAAGGGGGATCACCCCTCCACTTT
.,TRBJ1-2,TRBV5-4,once,CASSLPGRDGYTF,TGTGCCAGCAGCTTGCCAGGGAGGGATGGCTACACCTTC
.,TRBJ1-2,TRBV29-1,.,CSVEDQEVNYGYTF,TGCAGCGTTGAAGATCAGGAGGTTAACTATGGCTACACCTTC
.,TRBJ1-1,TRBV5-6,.,CASSLNLFTEAFF,TGTGCCAGCAGCTTGAATTTATTCACTGAAGCTTTCTTT
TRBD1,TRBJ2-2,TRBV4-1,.,CASSQVWDSTTGELFF,TGCGCCAGCAGCCAAGTATGGGACAGTACTACCGGGGAGCTGTTTTTT
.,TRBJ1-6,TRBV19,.,CASSINSWSGFSPLHF,TGTGCCAGTAGTATAAACAGCTGGTCAGGTTTTTCACCCCTCCACTTT
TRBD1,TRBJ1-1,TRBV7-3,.,CASSRGGGYTEAFF,TGTGCCAGCAGCCGCGGAGGGGGCTACACTGAAGCTTTCTTT
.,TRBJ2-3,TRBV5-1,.,CASSGGRSSSTDTQYF,TGCGCCAGCAGCGGGGGGAGGAGTTCTAGCACAGATACGCAGTATTTT
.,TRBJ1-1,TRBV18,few,CASSPVANTEAFF,TGTGCCAGCTCACCTGTGGCAAACACTGAAGCTTTCTTT
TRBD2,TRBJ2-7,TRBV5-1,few,CASSLAGTSGEQYF,TGCGCCAGCAGCTTGGCAGGGACTAGTGGCGAGCAGTACTTC
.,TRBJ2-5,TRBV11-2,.,CASSPDVGGPLETQYF,TGTGCCAGCAGCCCAGATGTCGGGGGGCCTCTAGAGACCCAGTACTTC
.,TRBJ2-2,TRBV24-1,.,CATSDLWENGELFF,TGTGCCACCAGTGATTTATGGGAGAACGGGGAGCTGTTTTTT
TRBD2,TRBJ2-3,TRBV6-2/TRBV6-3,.,CASSYVGTSSDTQYF,TGTGCCAGCAGTTACGTCGGGACTAGTTCAGATACGCAGTATTTT
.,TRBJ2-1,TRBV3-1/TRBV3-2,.,CASSDSRDNNEQFF,TGTGCCAGCAGCGACAGCAGGGACAACAATGAGCAGTTCTTC
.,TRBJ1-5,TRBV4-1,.,CASSQELGVGYQPQHF,TGCGCCAGCAGCCAAGAACTCGGGGTTGGTTATCAGCCCCAGCATTTT
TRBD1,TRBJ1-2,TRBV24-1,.,CATSRSPGQGGGEDGYTF,TGTGCCACCAGCAGGAGTCCGGGACAGGGAGGAGGTGAGGATGGCTACACCTTC
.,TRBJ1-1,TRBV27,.,CASSSLTGNHMMAFF,TGTGCCAGCAGTTCCCTCACAGGGAATCACATGATGGCTTTCTTT
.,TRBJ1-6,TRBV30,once,CAWSVLSAGSPLHF,TGTGCCTGGAGTGTACTTTCCGCAGGTTCACCCCTCCACTTT
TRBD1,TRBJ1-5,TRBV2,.,CASSPRDRGYQPQHF,TGTGCCAGCAGTCCCCGGGACAGGGGATATCAGCCCCAGCATTTT
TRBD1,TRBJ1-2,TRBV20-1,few,CSASLRDRNYGYTF,TGCAGTGCTAGTTTAAGGGACAGGAACTATGGCTACACCTTC
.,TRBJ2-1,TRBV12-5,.,CASGLGGVANEQFF,TGTGCTAGTGGTTTGGGGGGGGTAGCCAATGAGCAGTTCTTC
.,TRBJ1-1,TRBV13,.,CASSLGRWGRNTEAFF,TGTGCCAGCAGCTTGGGTAGGTGGGGCAGGAACACTGAAGCTTTCTTT
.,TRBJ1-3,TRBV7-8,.,CASSTNGQGNTIYF,TGTGCCAGCAGCACCAATGGGCAGGGAAACACCATATATTTT
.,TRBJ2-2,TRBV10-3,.,CAISTQGNNGELFF,TGTGCCATCAGTACACAGGGTAATAACGGGGAGCTGTTTTTT
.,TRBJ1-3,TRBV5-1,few,CASSLAGSSGNTIYF,TGCGCCAGCAGCTTGGCCGGTAGCAGCGGAAACACCATATATTTT
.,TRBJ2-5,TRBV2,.,CASTPGETQYF,TGTGCCAGCACCCCCGGGGAGACCCAGTACTTC
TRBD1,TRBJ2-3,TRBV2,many,CASRSGQGASDTQYF,TGTGCCAGCAGATCAGGACAGGGGGCGTCAGATACGCAGTATTTT
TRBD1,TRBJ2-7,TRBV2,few,CASRFRDRGHEQYF,TGTGCCAGCAGATTTCGGGACAGGGGCCACGAGCAGTACTTC
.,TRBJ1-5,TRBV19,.,CASSIQAGWSNQPQHF,TGTGCCAGTAGTATACAGGCAGGCTGGAGCAATCAGCCCCAGCATTTT
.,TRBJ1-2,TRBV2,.,CASSLRGDGDGYTF,TGTGCCAGCAGCCTACGGGGGGACGGGGATGGCTACACCTTC
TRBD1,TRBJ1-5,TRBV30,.,CAWSAGTGGISNQPQHF,TGTGCCTGGAGTGCAGGGACAGGGGGCATTAGCAATCAGCCCCAGCATTTT
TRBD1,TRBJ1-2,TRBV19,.,CASSAPKQGSGDGYTF,TGTGCCAGTAGCGCCCCCAAACAGGGGAGCGGTGATGGCTACACCTTC
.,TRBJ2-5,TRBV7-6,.,CASSSGIDETQYF,TGTGCCAGCAGCTCCGGGATTGACGAGACCCAGTACTTC
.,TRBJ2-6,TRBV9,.,CASSSGGSGANVLTF,TGTGCCAGCAGCTCAGGAGGCTCTGGGGCCAACGTCCTGACTTTC
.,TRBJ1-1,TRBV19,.,CASSPRGGNTEAFF,TGTGCCAGTAGTCCCCGTGGAGGAAACACTGAAGCTTTCTTT
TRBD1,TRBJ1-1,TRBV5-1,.,CASSLGGGTGGMNTEAFF,TGCGCCAGCAGCTTGGGAGGTGGGACAGGGGGGATGAACACTGAAGCTTTCTTT
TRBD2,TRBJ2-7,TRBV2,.,CASSERVAGASSQYF,TGTGCCAGCAGTGAAAGGGTAGCGGGAGCGTCCTCGCAGTACTTC
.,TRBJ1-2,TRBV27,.,CASREMQSHFGYTF,TGTGCCAGCAGGGAGATGCAGTCCCATTTTGGCTACACCTTC